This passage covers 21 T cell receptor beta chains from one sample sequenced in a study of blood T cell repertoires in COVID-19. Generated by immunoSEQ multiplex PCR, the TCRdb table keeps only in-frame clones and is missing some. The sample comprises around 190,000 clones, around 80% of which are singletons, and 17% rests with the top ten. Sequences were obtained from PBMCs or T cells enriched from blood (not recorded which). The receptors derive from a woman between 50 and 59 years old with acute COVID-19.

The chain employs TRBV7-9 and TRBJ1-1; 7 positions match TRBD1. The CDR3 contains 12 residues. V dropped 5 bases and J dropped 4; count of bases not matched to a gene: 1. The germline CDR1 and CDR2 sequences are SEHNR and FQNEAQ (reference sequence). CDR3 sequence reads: CASSQGVTEAFF. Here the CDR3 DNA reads TGTGCCAGCAGCCAGGGGGTCACTGAAGCTTTCTTT.

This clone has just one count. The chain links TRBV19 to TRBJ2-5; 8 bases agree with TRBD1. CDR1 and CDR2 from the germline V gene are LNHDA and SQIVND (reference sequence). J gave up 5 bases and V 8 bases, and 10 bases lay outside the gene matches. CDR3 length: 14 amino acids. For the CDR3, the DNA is TGTGCCAGTCTCAGGACAGGGTCGGGGGAGACCCAGTACTTC. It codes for CASLRTGSGETQYF.

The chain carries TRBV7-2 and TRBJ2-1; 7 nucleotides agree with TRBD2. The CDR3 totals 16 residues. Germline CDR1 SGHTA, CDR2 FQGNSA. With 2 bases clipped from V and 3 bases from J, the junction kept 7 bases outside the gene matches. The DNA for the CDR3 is TGTGCCAGCAGCTTAATGAGCGGGGCAGGCTACAATGAGCAGTTCTTC. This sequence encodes CASSLMSGAGYNEQFF.

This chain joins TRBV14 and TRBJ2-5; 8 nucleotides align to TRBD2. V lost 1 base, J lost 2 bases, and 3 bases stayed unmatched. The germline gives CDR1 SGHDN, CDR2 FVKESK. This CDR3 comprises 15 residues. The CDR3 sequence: CASSQGPGGQETQYF. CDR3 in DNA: TGTGCCAGCAGCCAAGGCCCGGGGGGGCAAGAGACCCAGTACTTC.

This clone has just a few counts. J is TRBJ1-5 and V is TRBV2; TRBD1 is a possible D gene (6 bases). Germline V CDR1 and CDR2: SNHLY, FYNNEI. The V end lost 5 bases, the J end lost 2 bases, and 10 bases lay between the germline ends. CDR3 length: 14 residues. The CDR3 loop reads CASSPQGGNQPQHF. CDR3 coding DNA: TGTGCCAGCAGTCCACAGGGTGGCAATCAGCCCCAGCATTTT.

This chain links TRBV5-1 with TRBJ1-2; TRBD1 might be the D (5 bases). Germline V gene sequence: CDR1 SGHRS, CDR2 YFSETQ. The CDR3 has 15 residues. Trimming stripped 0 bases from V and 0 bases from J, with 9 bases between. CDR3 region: CASSLAGEANYGYTF. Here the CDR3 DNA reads TGCGCCAGCAGCTTGGCGGGGGAAGCTAACTATGGCTACACCTTC.

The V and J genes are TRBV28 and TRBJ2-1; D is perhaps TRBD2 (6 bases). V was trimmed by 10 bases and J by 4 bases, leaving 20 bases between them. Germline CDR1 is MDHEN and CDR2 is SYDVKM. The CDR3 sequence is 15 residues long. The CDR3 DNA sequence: TGTGCCACCTCGATCGCGGGGAAGCAGTACAATGAGCAGTTCTTC. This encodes CATSIAGKQYNEQFF.

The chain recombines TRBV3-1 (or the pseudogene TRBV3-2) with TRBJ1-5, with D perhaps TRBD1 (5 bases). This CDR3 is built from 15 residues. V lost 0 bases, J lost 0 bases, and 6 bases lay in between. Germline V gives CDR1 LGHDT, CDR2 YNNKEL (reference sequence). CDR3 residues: CASSQEDNSNQPQHF. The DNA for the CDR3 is TGTGCCAGCAGCCAAGAGGACAATAGCAATCAGCCCCAGCATTTT.

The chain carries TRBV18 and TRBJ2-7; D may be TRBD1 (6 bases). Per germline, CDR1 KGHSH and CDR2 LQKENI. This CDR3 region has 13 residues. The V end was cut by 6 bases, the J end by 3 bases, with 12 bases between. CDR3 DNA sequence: TGTGCCAGCTCTAAAGACAGGAGCTACGAGCAGTACGTC. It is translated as CASSKDRSYEQYV.

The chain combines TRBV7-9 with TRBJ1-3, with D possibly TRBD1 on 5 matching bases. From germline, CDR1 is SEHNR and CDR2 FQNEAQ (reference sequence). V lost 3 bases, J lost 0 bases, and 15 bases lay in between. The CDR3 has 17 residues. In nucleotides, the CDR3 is TGTGCCAGCAGCTTCCCCGTAGACAGTCACTCTGGAAACACCATATATTTT. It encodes CASSFPVDSHSGNTIYF.

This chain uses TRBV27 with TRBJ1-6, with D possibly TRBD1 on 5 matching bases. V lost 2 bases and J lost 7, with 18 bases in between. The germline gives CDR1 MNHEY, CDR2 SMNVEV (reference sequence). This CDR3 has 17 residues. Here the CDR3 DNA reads TGTGCCAGCAGTTTAAACGGGTGGGCAGGGAACAATTCACCCCTCCACTTT. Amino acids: CASSLNGWAGNNSPLHF.

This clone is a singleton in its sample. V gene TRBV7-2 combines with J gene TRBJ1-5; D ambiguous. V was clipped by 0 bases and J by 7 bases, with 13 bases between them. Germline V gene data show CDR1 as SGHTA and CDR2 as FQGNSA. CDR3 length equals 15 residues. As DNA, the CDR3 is TGTGCCAGCAGCTTAGCGCAGGTGGGAGTCCAGCCCCAGCATTTT. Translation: CASSLAQVGVQPQHF.

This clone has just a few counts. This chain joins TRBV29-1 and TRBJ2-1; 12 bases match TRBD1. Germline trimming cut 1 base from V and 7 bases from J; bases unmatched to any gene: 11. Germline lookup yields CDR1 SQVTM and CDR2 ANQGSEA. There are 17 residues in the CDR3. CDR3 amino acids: CSVEGPSGTGGGNEQFF. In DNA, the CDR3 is TGCAGCGTTGAAGGCCCCTCCGGGACAGGGGGCGGGAATGAGCAGTTCTTC.

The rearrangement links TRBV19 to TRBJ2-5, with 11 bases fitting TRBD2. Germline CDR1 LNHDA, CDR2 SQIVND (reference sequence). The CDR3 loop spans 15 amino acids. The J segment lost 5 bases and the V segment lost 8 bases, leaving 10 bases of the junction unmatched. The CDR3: CASATLAGGMETQYF. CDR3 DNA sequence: TGTGCCAGTGCGACTCTAGCGGGGGGTATGGAGACCCAGTACTTC.

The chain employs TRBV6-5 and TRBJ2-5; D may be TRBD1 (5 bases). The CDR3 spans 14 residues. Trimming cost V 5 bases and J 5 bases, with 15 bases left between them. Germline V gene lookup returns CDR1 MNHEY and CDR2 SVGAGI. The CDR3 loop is CASSPPPGRETQYF. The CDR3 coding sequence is TGTGCCAGCAGTCCCCCTCCAGGGCGGGAGACCCAGTACTTC.

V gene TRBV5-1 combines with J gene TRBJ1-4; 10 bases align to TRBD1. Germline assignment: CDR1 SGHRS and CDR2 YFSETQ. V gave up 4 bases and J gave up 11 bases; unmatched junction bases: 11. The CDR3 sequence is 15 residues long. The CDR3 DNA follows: TGCGCCAGCAGCAACCCGGGACAGGGGTTTGGGAAACTGTTTTTT. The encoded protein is CASSNPGQGFGKLFF.

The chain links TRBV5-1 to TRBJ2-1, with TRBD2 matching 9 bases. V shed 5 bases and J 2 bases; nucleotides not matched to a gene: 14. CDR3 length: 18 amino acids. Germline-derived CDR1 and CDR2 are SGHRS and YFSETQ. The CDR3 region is CASSFARGGLRTYNEQFF. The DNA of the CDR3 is TGCGCCAGCAGTTTTGCGCGGGGGGGATTGCGAACCTACAATGAGCAGTTCTTC.

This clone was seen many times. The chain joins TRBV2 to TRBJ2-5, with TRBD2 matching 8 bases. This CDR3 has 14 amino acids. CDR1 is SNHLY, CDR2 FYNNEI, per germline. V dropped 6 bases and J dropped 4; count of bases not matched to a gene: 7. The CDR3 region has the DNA TGTGCCAGCAGAAACAGCGGGGGTCGAGAGACCCAGTACTTC. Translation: CASRNSGGRETQYF.

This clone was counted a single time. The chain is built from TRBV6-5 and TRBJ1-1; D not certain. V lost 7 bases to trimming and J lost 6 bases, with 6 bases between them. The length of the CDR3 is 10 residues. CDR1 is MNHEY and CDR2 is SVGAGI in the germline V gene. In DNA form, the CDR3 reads TGTGCCAGCATGAGGGCTGAAGCTTTCTTT. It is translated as CASMRAEAFF.

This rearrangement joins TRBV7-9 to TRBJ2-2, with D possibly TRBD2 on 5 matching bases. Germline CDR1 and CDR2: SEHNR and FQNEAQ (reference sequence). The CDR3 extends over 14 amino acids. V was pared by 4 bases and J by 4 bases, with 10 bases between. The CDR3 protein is CASSYGGSTGELFF. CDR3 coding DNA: TGTGCCAGCAGCTACGGAGGTAGCACCGGGGAGCTGTTTTTT.

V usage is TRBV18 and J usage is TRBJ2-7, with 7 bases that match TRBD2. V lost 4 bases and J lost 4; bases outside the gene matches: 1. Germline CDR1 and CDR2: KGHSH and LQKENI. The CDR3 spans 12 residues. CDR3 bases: TGTGCCAGCTCACTAGCGGGTTACGAGCAGTACGTC. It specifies CASSLAGYEQYV.